A selection of T cell receptor beta chains follows, all from one sample in a study of blood T cells in healthy people across ages. Using its own MiXCR run on the 5' RACE reads, TCRdb lists one record per CDR3 protein. The profile shows 750,000 or so distinct CDR3 sequences, 25% of them singletons. A further study also used this sample, focusing on T cells of mothers and their children.

Sequencing input: blood. Receptor source: a boy between 10 and 17 years old in good health. Each CDR3 is given with its conserved first and last residue. The D gene is left open where the match is weak. Some rows have no size entry. The others give once, few or many, or a class for an expanded clone.

TRBV5-1	.	TRBJ2-5	.	TGCGCCAGCAGAACAGCCGGGACTCAAGAGACCCAGTACTTC	CASRTAGTQETQYF
TRBV27	few	TRBJ1-6	.	TGTGCCAGCAGTTTTAAGGTCCCCCAATCGTATAATTCACCCCTCCACTTT	CASSFKVPQSYNSPLHF
TRBV15	few	TRBJ2-3	.	TGTGCCACCAGCAGAGATGGTGGGATCACAGATACGCAGTATTTT	CATSRDGGITDTQYF
TRBV20-1	.	TRBJ2-1	.	TGCAGTGTAGAGAGTCTCATCTCCTACAATGAGCAGTTCTTC	CSVESLISYNEQFF
TRBV12-3/TRBV12-4	.	TRBJ2-7	TRBD1	TGTGCCAGCAGTACCCCGGGGACAGGGAACTACGAGCAGTACTTC	CASSTPGTGNYEQYF
TRBV7-2	few	TRBJ2-7	TRBD2	TGTGCCAGCACCATTAGCGGGGGTTACTTCTACGAGCAGTACTTC	CASTISGGYFYEQYF
TRBV19	.	TRBJ1-1	.	TGTGCCAGTAGTATGGGGGGGCGGATGAACACTGAAGCTTTCTTT	CASSMGGRMNTEAFF
TRBV14	few	TRBJ2-2	.	TGTGCCAGCAGCCAAGATTGGAACACCGGGGAGCTGTTTTTT	CASSQDWNTGELFF
TRBV5-1	.	TRBJ2-7	.	TGCGCCAGCAGTTCCCTGACCCACGAGCAGTACTTC	CASSSLTHEQYF
TRBV5-1	.	TRBJ1-1	TRBD1	TGCGCCAGCAGCGCCGAACAGGGGATGAACACTGAAGCTTTCTTT	CASSAEQGMNTEAFF
TRBV10-3	few	TRBJ1-1	.	TGTGCCATCAGTGACGGACAGTCGAGCACTGAAGCTTTCTTT	CAISDGQSSTEAFF
TRBV29-1	few	TRBJ2-1	.	TGCAGCGTTGAGCCTGTGGGCGCCTACAATGAGCAGTTCTTC	CSVEPVGAYNEQFF
TRBV29-1	few	TRBJ2-1	TRBD2	TGCAGCGTGTTACCGGGACTAGCGGGAAATGAGCAGTTCTTC	CSVLPGLAGNEQFF
TRBV3-1	.	TRBJ1-5	.	TGTGCCAGCAGCCAGAAGGGGTGGGTTAATCAGCCCCAGCATTTT	CASSQKGWVNQPQHF
TRBV7-2	.	TRBJ2-5	.	TGTGCCAGCAGCCGTGGGGGTACAAACGCTCGGCGGACCCAGTACTTC	CASSRGGTNARRTQYF
TRBV2	few	TRBJ1-4	.	TGTGCCAGCAGTGAAGCGGGGGGTTTGGGTCAAAAACTGTTTTTT	CASSEAGGLGQKLFF
TRBV5-1	.	TRBJ1-5	.	TGCGCCAGCAGCTTGGAGGGGGTTAGCAATCAGCCCCAGCATTTT	CASSLEGVSNQPQHF
TRBV29-1	.	TRBJ2-5	.	TGCAGCGCCGCCGGGACTGGACCCTACGAGCAGCACTTC	CSAAGTGPYEQHF
TRBV13	.	TRBJ1-3	.	TGTGCCAGCAGCTCTCCGACGGCTGGAAACACCATATATTTT	CASSSPTAGNTIYF
TRBV29-1	few	TRBJ2-7	.	TGCAGCGCTATGGACAAGCTTTCCTACGAGCAGTACTTC	CSAMDKLSYEQYF
TRBV28	.	TRBJ2-3	.	TGTGCCAGCAGTTTAACGGTCAGCACAGATACGCAGTATTTT	CASSLTVSTDTQYF
TRBV7-9	.	TRBJ2-5	TRBD1	TGTGCCAGCAGCCTAATCACACGGACAGGGGGGATTGAGGAGACCCAGTACTTC	CASSLITRTGGIEETQYF
TRBV7-9	.	TRBJ2-7	.	TGTGCCAGCAGCCCTTCTGTGGGGGAGTACGAGCAGTACTTC	CASSPSVGEYEQYF
TRBV7-3	many	TRBJ2-1	.	TGTGCCAGCAGCTTATCGGGGGCCACCTACAATGAGCAGTTCTTC	CASSLSGATYNEQFF
TRBV6-6	few	TRBJ2-3	TRBD2	TGTGCCAGCAGCTGGACCGGGACTAGCTCGGGAGATACGCAGTATTTT	CASSWTGTSSGDTQYF
TRBV7-2	few	TRBJ1-4	.	TGTGCCAGCAGCCTTCCCCCGGGGGAGGCGTTTAATGAAAAACTGTTTTTT	CASSLPPGEAFNEKLFF
TRBV5-8	.	TRBJ2-7	TRBD1	TGTGCCAGCAGCTTGGAGACAGGGCTTAGCTCCTACGAGCAGTACTTC	CASSLETGLSSYEQYF
TRBV20-1	.	TRBJ2-3	TRBD2	TGCAGTGCTAGAGCACTCGTTTCGGGGACTAGCTTCGTTCTCACAGATACGCAGTATTTT	CSARALVSGTSFVLTDTQYF
TRBV6-5	.	TRBJ1-5	.	TGTGCCAGCAGGAGGGACAATAGCAATCAGCCCCAGCATTTT	CASRRDNSNQPQHF
TRBV3-1	.	TRBJ2-1	TRBD2	TGTGCCAGCAGCCACCTAGCGGGAGTCTCCTACAATGAGCAGTTCTTC	CASSHLAGVSYNEQFF
TRBV20-1	.	TRBJ2-1	TRBD2	TGCAGTGCTAGGGGACTAGCGGGAGACTACGATGAGCAGTTCTTC	CSARGLAGDYDEQFF
TRBV11-2	.	TRBJ2-3	TRBD2	TGTGCCAGCAGCTTCTGGACTAGCGGGAGCACAGATACGCAGTATTTT	CASSFWTSGSTDTQYF
TRBV28	.	TRBJ2-3	TRBD2	TGTGCCAGCAGTTTGGTGCGGGAGGTCTCAGATACGCAGTATTTT	CASSLVREVSDTQYF
TRBV7-3	.	TRBJ2-1	.	TGTGCCAGCAGCTCCGGGGCCAACAATGAGCAGTTCTTC	CASSSGANNEQFF
TRBV10-3	few	TRBJ2-1	TRBD2	TGTGCCATCAGGACGGGACTAGCGGGAGCCCATGAGCAGTTCTTC	CAIRTGLAGAHEQFF
TRBV11-1	.	TRBJ2-1	.	TGTGCCAGCAGCTTATGGTCAGGGAGCTCCTACAATGAGCAGTTCTTC	CASSLWSGSSYNEQFF
TRBV5-1	few	TRBJ2-1	TRBD1	TGCGCCAGCAGCTGGACAGGCCCCAATGAGCAGTTCTTC	CASSWTGPNEQFF
TRBV6-2/TRBV6-3	few	TRBJ2-2	.	TGTGCCAGCATTAACGGGGCGAACACCGGGGAGCTGTTTTTT	CASINGANTGELFF
TRBV7-9	.	TRBJ2-3	.	TGTGCCAGCAGCCCCACAGGAGGCGCCTCCACAGATACGCAGTATTTT	CASSPTGGASTDTQYF
TRBV6-1	few	TRBJ2-3	TRBD2	TGTGCCAGCATGCGGGGGATCCTGGCAGATACGCAGTATTTT	CASMRGILADTQYF
TRBV7-9	.	TRBJ2-4	TRBD2	TGTGCCAGCAGACGGGAGGTTGACAAAAACATTCAGTACTTC	CASRREVDKNIQYF
TRBV7-2	few	TRBJ2-1	TRBD2	TGTGCCAGCAGCCAGCGGACTAGCGGATACAATGAGCAGTTCTTC	CASSQRTSGYNEQFF
TRBV29-1	.	TRBJ1-1	.	TGCAGCGTTGGGGGCAGAAGCGAAGCTTTCTTT	CSVGGRSEAFF
TRBV7-9	many	TRBJ1-1	.	TGTGCCAGCAGCTTAACTGGGAACATGAACACTGAAGCTTTCTTT	CASSLTGNMNTEAFF
TRBV10-3	.	TRBJ2-5	.	TGTGCCATCAGGATTGACAGAGTCCAAGAGACCCAGTACTTC	CAIRIDRVQETQYF
TRBV2	few	TRBJ2-7	TRBD1	TGTGCCAGCAGAGCGACAGGGCCCTACGAGCAGTACTTC	CASRATGPYEQYF
TRBV7-2	few	TRBJ2-1	.	TGTGCCAGCAGCTTAGGCAGGGGAAACGCCAATGAGCAGTTCTTC	CASSLGRGNANEQFF
TRBV4-1	few	TRBJ2-7	.	TGCGCCAGCAGCCAAGTAGGTAATTCTCGGGACGAGCAGTACTTC	CASSQVGNSRDEQYF
TRBV7-8	many	TRBJ2-5	TRBD2	TGTGCCAGCAGCCAATTAGCGGGGGTGGTAGAGACCCAGTACTTC	CASSQLAGVVETQYF
TRBV6-1	.	TRBJ2-3	.	TGTGCCAGCAGAGGTTGGGCCACAGATACGCAGTATTTT	CASRGWATDTQYF
TRBV9	.	TRBJ2-5	TRBD1	TGTGCCAGCAGCAACCCGGGACAGAAAGAGACCCAGTACTTC	CASSNPGQKETQYF
TRBV29-1	few	TRBJ2-1	.	TGCAGCGTTGAAGATCTTCCCAATGAGCAGTTCTTC	CSVEDLPNEQFF
TRBV20-1	few	TRBJ2-5	.	TGCAGTGCTAGAAACGGGCGCGGGGAGACCCAGTACTTC	CSARNGRGETQYF
TRBV7-6	few	TRBJ2-1	TRBD2	TGTGCCAGCAGCGTCACGGGGGGACTCCTTCTGGACAATGAGCAGTTCTTC	CASSVTGGLLLDNEQFF
TRBV29-1	few	TRBJ1-2	.	TGCAGCGCCCCCCTGGGGGGACACTATGGCTACACCTTC	CSAPLGGHYGYTF
TRBV29-1	.	TRBJ2-2	TRBD1	TGCAGCGCATGCTCTACAGGGGATTCCGGGGAGCTGTTTTTT	CSACSTGDSGELFF
TRBV29-1	.	TRBJ2-2	TRBD1	TGCAGCGTTATAGACAGGGGGCGCACCGGGGAGCTGTTTTTT	CSVIDRGRTGELFF
TRBV7-3	few	TRBJ1-2	.	TGTGCCAGCAGCCCCTACGGGGTGGCGGACTACCGAAATATTAACTATGGCTACACCTTC	CASSPYGVADYRNINYGYTF
TRBV6-2/TRBV6-3	.	TRBJ2-5	.	TGTGCCAGCAGTTCCTATGGAGTAGAGACCCAGTACTTC	CASSSYGVETQYF
TRBV28	few	TRBJ2-7	.	TGTGCCAGCAGTTTATTGGAGTACGAGCAGTACTTC	CASSLLEYEQYF